Below are 22 T cell receptor beta chains sequenced from a single sample in a study of CD8+ T cells in alopecia areata. Treatment here: oral pan-JAK inhibitor, 5-10 mg twice daily. Following extraction, RNA underwent reverse transcription to cDNA, which served as the sequencing template. Generated by immunoSEQ multiplex PCR, the TCRdb table keeps only in-frame clones and is missing some. The sample has under 350,000 clones; roughly 60% are singletons. Specimen: CD4+ T cells sorted from blood, collected at week 24, from a patient treated with tofacitinib. The receptors come from a human donor with alopecia areata.

This clone was detected only a few times. V is TRBV20-1 and J is TRBJ2-2, with TRBD2 matching over 8 bases. The CDR3 extends over 11 amino acids. Germline V gives CDR1 DFQATT, CDR2 SNEGSKA (reference sequence). The V gene end was trimmed by 6 bases and the J gene end by 13 bases; junction bases not matched to a gene: 7. The CDR3 loop reads CSATAGGGLFF. The CDR3 nucleotides are TGCAGTGCCACCGCGGGGGGAGGGCTGTTTTTT.

This clone came up a few times. This chain links TRBV18 with TRBJ1-1, with D perhaps TRBD1 (6 bases). Germline lookup yields CDR1 KGHSH and CDR2 LQKENI. V lost 6 bases and J 3 bases, leaving 14 bases between the germline ends. The CDR3 totals 14 residues. The CDR3 reads CASSTQGGDTEAFF. The CDR3 DNA follows: TGTGCCAGCTCGACACAGGGTGGGGACACTGAAGCTTTCTTT.

The CDR3 protein is CASSLAAGSTGELFF. CDR3 nucleotide sequence: TGCGCCAGCAGCTTGGCCGCGGGGAGCACCGGGGAGCTGTTTTTT. The chain joins TRBV5-1 to TRBJ2-2, with a weak D call TRBD2 (6 bases). CDR3 size: 15 residues. Trimming removed 0 bases at V and 4 bases at J, with 10 bases between. Germline V gene sequence: CDR1 SGHRS, CDR2 YFSETQ. The full variable domain, in which reference TRBV5-1 and TRBJ2-2 provide the parts outside the CDR3, is KAGVTQTPRYLIKTRGQQVTLSCSPISGHRSVSWYQQTPGQGLQFLFEYFSETQRNKGNFPGRFSGRQFSNSRSEMNVSTLELGDSALYLCASSLAAGSTGELFFGEGSRLTVL.

The chain has TRBV29-1 and TRBJ1-2; tentatively, D is TRBD1 (6 bases). The length of the CDR3 is 13 residues. Germline CDR1 and CDR2: SQVTM and ANQGSEA. V lost 0 bases to trimming and J lost 8 bases, with 13 bases between them. For the CDR3, the DNA is TGCAGCGTTGAAGAAATCACAGGGTTCGGCTACACCTTC. Translation: CSVEEITGFGYTF.

The genes are TRBV6-5 and TRBJ1-5; the D is unclear. V was cut by 6 bases and J by 0 bases, with 6 bases left in between. CDR1 and CDR2 from the germline V gene are MNHEY and SVGAGI. CDR3 size: 13 residues. This CDR3 reads CASSPPSNQPQHF. The CDR3 nucleotides are TGTGCCAGCAGCCCTCCTAGCAATCAGCCCCAGCATTTT.

The chain has TRBV27 and TRBJ2-2, with unresolved D. CDR3 length: 14 residues. Trimming stripped 3 bases from V and 3 bases from J, with 8 bases between. The germline V gene encodes CDR1 MNHEY and CDR2 SMNVEV (reference sequence). CDR3 in DNA: TGTGCCAGCAGTTTCCGGGTCGACACCGGGGAGCTGTTTTTT. Protein: CASSFRVDTGELFF.

The chain couples TRBV12-5 to TRBJ2-1; TRBD1 matches at 8 bases. The CDR3 has 13 amino acids. Germline assignment: CDR1 LGHNT and CDR2 FRNRAP. Losses at the gene ends were 7 bases for V and 6 bases for J; bases not matched to a gene: 5. The CDR3 sequence: CASASDRGNEQFF. The CDR3 DNA is TGTGCTAGTGCCTCTGACAGGGGCAATGAGCAGTTCTTC.

The chain uses TRBV4-1 and TRBJ2-7; TRBD2 is a possible D gene (6 bases). Per the germline V gene, CDR1 is MGHRA and CDR2 is YSYEKL. This CDR3 region has 14 residues. The V and J ends lost 6 bases and 2 bases respectively, with 14 bases between them. CDR3 nucleotide sequence: TGCGCCAGCAGACCGGGACTTACTGCCTACGAGCAGTACTTC. This encodes CASRPGLTAYEQYF.

Worth noting for this clone: This sample also contains other DNA sequences that code for the same CDR3. V and J are TRBV2 and TRBJ2-5; D perhaps matches TRBD1 (7 bases). V was trimmed by 8 bases and J by 4 bases, leaving 14 bases between them. The CDR3 loop spans 13 amino acids. The germline CDR1 and CDR2 sequences are SNHLY and FYNNEI. DNA of the CDR3: TGTGCCAGCGGAGGGGGCGGAGTAGAGACCCAGTACTTC. Translated, it gives CASGGGGVETQYF.

This chain uses TRBV6-1 with TRBJ2-5; D remains unclear. The CDR3 is made up of 12 amino acids. Trimming cost V 7 bases and J 6 bases, with 12 bases left between them. The V gene's germline CDR1 is MNHNS and CDR2 SASEGT. Here the CDR3 DNA reads TGTGCCAGCAAAGACCGTGTGAAGACCCAGTACTTC. This translates into CASKDRVKTQYF.

V and J are TRBV6-6 and TRBJ1-1; D unresolved. Germline loops: CDR1 MNHNY, CDR2 SVGAGI (reference sequence). The ends were cut back, 1 base at V and 6 bases at J, with 12 bases in the middle. The CDR3 is 14 amino acids. Here the CDR3 reads CASSYLSADPEAFF. The CDR3 region has the DNA TGTGCCAGCAGTTACTTGTCAGCCGACCCTGAAGCTTTCTTT.

This clone appeared a few times. The gene calls are TRBV28 and TRBJ2-7, with D unresolved. V lost 5 bases and J 5 bases, leaving 13 bases between the germline ends. Germline V gene data show CDR1 as MDHEN and CDR2 as SYDVKM. This CDR3 contains 13 residues. CDR3 sequence reads: CASSTAVGNEQYF. The CDR3 DNA sequence: TGTGCCAGCAGTACCGCTGTGGGGAACGAGCAGTACTTC.

V is TRBV30 and J is TRBJ2-2, with D unclear. V was shortened by 0 bases and J by 7 bases, with 9 bases between the two germline ends. CDR3 size: 13 residues. Germline CDR1 is GTSNPN and CDR2 is SVGIG (reference sequence). CDR3 residues: CAWSVQGGGELFF. The CDR3 DNA is TGTGCCTGGAGTGTACAAGGTGGCGGGGAGCTGTTTTTT.

V gene TRBV14 combines with J gene TRBJ2-3; D is perhaps TRBD1 or TRBD2 (5 bases each). Trimming cost V 0 bases and J 0 bases, with 10 bases left between them. The CDR3 sequence is 16 residues long. Per the germline V gene, CDR1 is SGHDN and CDR2 is FVKESK. The CDR3 DNA sequence: TGTGCCAGCAGCCAAGACATGTGGGGGAGCACAGATACGCAGTATTTT. Translated: CASSQDMWGSTDTQYF.

The chain is built from TRBV2 and TRBJ1-1; D perhaps matches TRBD1 (6 bases). The length of the CDR3 is 14 residues. Between the trimmed V and J ends, which lost 7 bases and 4 bases, there was a span of 16 bases. In germline, CDR1 is SNHLY, CDR2 FYNNEI. CDR3 residues: CASTSDSFRTEAFF. The CDR3 DNA reads TGTGCCAGCACCTCGGACAGTTTTCGCACTGAAGCTTTCTTT.

This clone has just a few counts. The CDR3 nucleotides are TGTGCCATGGGGGACAGGGGGCTCCAAGAGACCCAGTACTTC. Translated, it gives CAMGDRGLQETQYF. This sequence joins TRBV7-2 and TRBJ2-5, with 12 bases aligning to TRBD1. Germline-derived CDR1 and CDR2 are SGHTA and FQGNSA. The CDR3 totals 14 residues. V dropped 10 bases and J dropped 1; count of bases not matched to a gene: 4.

The chain is built from TRBV29-1 and TRBJ1-2; possibly TRBD1 for D (6 bases). The germline V gene has CDR1 SQVTM and CDR2 ANQGSEA. V was shortened by 0 bases and J by 6 bases, with 20 bases between the two germline ends. This CDR3 is 16 amino acids long. This CDR3 is CSVEDFMGRGRNGYTF. As DNA, the CDR3 is TGCAGCGTTGAAGATTTTATGGGCAGGGGAAGAAATGGCTACACCTTC.

The CDR3 DNA is TGTGCCAGCTCACCAAGAGTGTCTAGCGGGGCCACAGATACGCAGTATTTT. It encodes CASSPRVSSGATDTQYF. The rearrangement joins TRBV18 to TRBJ2-3, with 9 bases lining up with TRBD2. Trimming took 2 bases from V and 2 from J; bases not matched to a gene: 8. CDR3 length equals 17 residues. Germline loops: CDR1 KGHSH, CDR2 LQKENI.

The chain employs TRBV5-4 and TRBJ2-3; 9 nucleotides match TRBD1. The CDR3 has 15 amino acids. Germline V gene lookup returns CDR1 SGHNT and CDR2 YYREEE (reference sequence). J was trimmed by 5 bases and V by 1 base; bases with no gene match: 5. CDR3 protein: CASSLSSGQGDTQYF. The CDR3 nucleotides are TGTGCCAGCAGCTTGAGTTCGGGACAGGGAGATACGCAGTATTTT.

This clone was found a few times. The rearrangement links TRBV4-3 to TRBJ2-3; D possibly corresponds to TRBD2 (6 bases). CDR1 and CDR2 (germline): LGHNA, YSLEER. The CDR3 runs 19 residues. V gave up 1 base and J gave up 1 base, with 21 bases separating them. CDR3 residues: CASSQGIVWRDERTDTQYF. CDR3 sequence (DNA): TGCGCCAGCAGCCAAGGGATCGTCTGGAGGGACGAACGCACAGATACGCAGTATTTT.

The chain has TRBV7-3 and TRBJ1-1; D call uncertain. The CDR3 contains 14 residues. The germline V gene encodes CDR1 SGHTA and CDR2 FQGTGA. V was pared by 2 bases and J by 1 base, with 8 bases between. DNA for the CDR3: TGTGCCAGCAGCTTACTTGGCCCGAACACTGAAGCTTTCTTT. Translated, it gives CASSLLGPNTEAFF.

This chain links TRBV7-9 with TRBJ1-2; D unclear. Germline CDR1 reads SEHNR; CDR2 reads FQNEAQ (reference sequence). Trimming removed 6 bases at V and 8 bases at J, with 16 bases between. The CDR3 has 13 amino acids. This CDR3 is CASREAQSYGYTF. CDR3 nucleotides: TGTGCCAGCAGAGAGGCCCAAAGCTACGGCTACACCTTC.